This TCR beta chain is from a study of early T cells in non-severe SARS-CoV-2 infection. Unique molecular identifiers (one per individual cDNA molecule) were attached. One entry per CDR3 protein, called by TCRdb with MiXCR from the 5' RACE reads. The sample yields 90,000 or so distinct CDR3 sequences, about 15% seen once. This CDR3 region has 14 residues. V shed 5 bases and J 5 bases; nucleotides not matched to a gene: 8. Germline CDR1 is SNHLY and CDR2 is FYNNEI. The specimen was whole blood. This rearrangement joins TRBV2 to TRBJ1-2; the match to TRBD1 covers 7 bases. This receptor was taken from an adult who was a healthcare worker with PCR-confirmed SARS-CoV-2 infection or an uninfected control (not recorded which). The CDR3 loop is CASSKDQGEYGYTF. The CDR3 DNA reads as TGTGCCAGCAGTAAGGATCAGGGGGAATATGGCTACACCTTC.